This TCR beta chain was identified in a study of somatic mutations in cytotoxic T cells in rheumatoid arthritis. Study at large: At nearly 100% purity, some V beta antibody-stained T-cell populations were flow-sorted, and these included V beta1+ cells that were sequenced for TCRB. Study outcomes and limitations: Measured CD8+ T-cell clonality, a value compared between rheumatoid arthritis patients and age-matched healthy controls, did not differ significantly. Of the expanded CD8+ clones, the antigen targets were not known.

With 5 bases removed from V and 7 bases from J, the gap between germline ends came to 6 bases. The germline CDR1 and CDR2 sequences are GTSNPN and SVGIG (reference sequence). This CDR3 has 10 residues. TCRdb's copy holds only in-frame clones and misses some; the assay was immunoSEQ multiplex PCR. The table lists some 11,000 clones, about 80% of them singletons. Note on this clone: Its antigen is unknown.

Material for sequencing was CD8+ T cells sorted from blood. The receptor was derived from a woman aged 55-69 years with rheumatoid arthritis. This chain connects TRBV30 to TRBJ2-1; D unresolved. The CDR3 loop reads CAWGPNEQFF. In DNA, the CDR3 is TGTGCCTGGGGCCCAAATGAGCAGTTCTTC.